This T cell receptor (beta chain) was identified in a study of neurological immune-mediated disorders. Study-wide results and limits: Falling below healthy controls, multiple sclerosis showed the least TCR clonal expansion, while HTLV-1-associated myelopathy showed the most. Subjects shared no identical expanded-clone CDR3 amino acid sequences, suggesting private TCR-beta repertoires in all groups.

This clonotype has a count of ten or more. Its cognate antigen is unknown. Volunteers attending a blood bank in Maryland, USA, served as healthy controls. A 10-nucleotide random UMI tagged transcripts in template-switch 5'RACE cDNA synthesis. TCRdb recomputed calls from the 5' RACE reads with MiXCR, one row per CDR3 protein. Here the sample spans around 33,000 distinct CDR3 sequences, under 9.5% being singletons. V dropped 4 bases and J dropped 3 bases, with 13 bases sitting between them. Germline V gene lookup returns CDR1 SGHRS and CDR2 YFSETQ. This CDR3 region has 14 residues. This clonotype originated in a woman aged 35 to 49 in good health. The sequenced sample was PBMCs. V is TRBV5-1 and J is TRBJ1-2; D gene uncertain. The CDR3 DNA reads TGCGCCAGCAGCCCACCCTCTGGGGACTATGGCTACACCTTC. This gives the protein CASSPPSGDYGYTF.